Listed below are T cell receptor beta chains from one sample, sequenced in a study of PD-L1 blockade in urothelial cancer. The table came from immunoSEQ multiplex PCR; TCRdb's copy has only in-frame clones and leaves some out. The table includes 84,000 or so clones, approximately 87% detected once. The material was PBMCs, obtained around atezolizumab (anti-PD-L1) treatment. The source is a man aged 55 to 69 with urothelial cancer. CDR3s include the opening cysteine and the closing phenylalanine or tryptophan. D genes are given only for firm matches. Rows give clone size only sometimes, using once, few, many, or a class for an expanded clone.

j_call: TRBJ1-5
d_call: -
v_call: TRBV5-1
clone_size: -
cdr3_aa: CASSLFGTSIGNQPQHF
cdr3_nt: TGCGCCAGCAGCTTATTTGGGACATCTATTGGCAATCAGCCCCAGCATTTT

j_call: TRBJ1-1
d_call: -
v_call: TRBV5-6
clone_size: once
cdr3_aa: CASSWGAGTEAFF
cdr3_nt: TGTGCCAGCAGCTGGGGTGCGGGCACTGAAGCTTTCTTT

j_call: TRBJ2-3
d_call: -
v_call: TRBV6-4
clone_size: -
cdr3_aa: CASSDSQGSTDTQYF
cdr3_nt: TGTGCCAGCAGTGACTCCCAGGGAAGCACAGATACGCAGTATTTT

j_call: TRBJ1-2
d_call: TRBD1
v_call: TRBV11-2
clone_size: once
cdr3_aa: CASSLTGTGGDYGYTF
cdr3_nt: TGTGCCAGCAGCTTGACCGGGACAGGGGGCGACTATGGCTACACCTTC

j_call: TRBJ2-7
d_call: -
v_call: TRBV6-5
clone_size: -
cdr3_aa: CASSYTGTWSSYEQYF
cdr3_nt: TGTGCCAGCAGTTACACGGGGACTTGGAGCTCCTACGAGCAGTACTTC

j_call: TRBJ2-7
d_call: TRBD2
v_call: TRBV18
clone_size: few
cdr3_aa: CASSRGGSYEQYF
cdr3_nt: TGTGCCAGCTCACGTGGCGGGAGTTACGAGCAGTACTTC

j_call: TRBJ2-1
d_call: TRBD2
v_call: TRBV10-2
clone_size: -
cdr3_aa: CASLRLAGGEQFF
cdr3_nt: TGCGCCAGCTTGCGACTAGCGGGTGGGGAGCAGTTCTTC

j_call: TRBJ2-7
d_call: -
v_call: TRBV7-2
clone_size: -
cdr3_aa: CASSRLVSYEQYF
cdr3_nt: TGTGCCAGCAGCCGACTGGTCTCCTACGAGCAGTACTTC

j_call: TRBJ1-1
d_call: -
v_call: TRBV15
clone_size: -
cdr3_aa: CATSRDWGGGAEAFF
cdr3_nt: TGTGCCACCAGCAGAGATTGGGGAGGAGGGGCTGAAGCTTTCTTT

j_call: TRBJ1-2
d_call: -
v_call: TRBV9
clone_size: -
cdr3_aa: CASSVETGSGYTF
cdr3_nt: TGTGCCAGCAGCGTAGAAACAGGGTCGGGCTACACCTTC

j_call: TRBJ2-3
d_call: -
v_call: TRBV28
clone_size: few
cdr3_aa: CASSPRRVTDTQYF
cdr3_nt: TGTGCCAGCAGTCCAAGACGGGTCACAGATACGCAGTATTTT

j_call: TRBJ2-7
d_call: -
v_call: TRBV28
clone_size: -
cdr3_aa: CASEDTTYEQYF
cdr3_nt: TGTGCCAGCGAGGACACTACCTACGAGCAGTACTTC

j_call: TRBJ1-1
d_call: -
v_call: TRBV7-3
clone_size: few
cdr3_aa: CASSLGQNTEAFF
cdr3_nt: TGTGCCAGCAGCTTAGGGCAGAACACTGAAGCTTTCTTT

j_call: TRBJ2-7
d_call: TRBD1
v_call: TRBV9
clone_size: -
cdr3_aa: CASSVEDRGAYEQYF
cdr3_nt: TGTGCCAGCAGCGTAGAGGACAGGGGAGCCTACGAGCAGTACTTC

j_call: TRBJ1-1
d_call: -
v_call: TRBV30
clone_size: -
cdr3_aa: CAWGPPTAMNTEAFF
cdr3_nt: TGTGCCTGGGGCCCCCCGACAGCCATGAACACTGAAGCTTTCTTT

j_call: TRBJ1-5
d_call: -
v_call: TRBV28
clone_size: -
cdr3_aa: CASRTDSSPFNQPQHF
cdr3_nt: TGTGCCAGCAGGACAGATTCCTCCCCTTTCAATCAGCCCCAGCATTTT

j_call: TRBJ1-2
d_call: TRBD1
v_call: TRBV5-4
clone_size: -
cdr3_aa: CASSLGQGAANYGYTF
cdr3_nt: TGTGCCAGCAGCTTGGGGCAGGGGGCAGCTAACTATGGCTACACCTTC

j_call: TRBJ2-5
d_call: TRBD2
v_call: TRBV5-1
clone_size: -
cdr3_aa: CASSPGGLGTETQYF
cdr3_nt: TGCGCCAGCAGCCCGGGAGGGTTAGGTACGGAGACCCAGTACTTC

j_call: TRBJ1-3
d_call: -
v_call: TRBV19
clone_size: -
cdr3_aa: CASSLSNTGNTIYF
cdr3_nt: TGTGCCAGTAGCCTCTCTAATACTGGAAACACCATATATTTT

j_call: TRBJ1-3
d_call: TRBD1
v_call: TRBV19
clone_size: -
cdr3_aa: CASTMTGGNTIYF
cdr3_nt: TGTGCCAGTACCATGACAGGGGGAAACACCATATATTTT

j_call: TRBJ1-5
d_call: -
v_call: TRBV6-5
clone_size: -
cdr3_aa: CASSLGGVYSNQPQHF
cdr3_nt: TGTGCCAGCAGTTTGGGGGGGGTTTATAGCAATCAGCCCCAGCATTTT

j_call: TRBJ2-3
d_call: -
v_call: TRBV5-5
clone_size: once
cdr3_aa: CASSLAPRPRGPDTQYF
cdr3_nt: TGTGCCAGCAGCTTGGCACCACGTCCCCGCGGGCCAGATACGCAGTATTTT

j_call: TRBJ1-1
d_call: -
v_call: TRBV5-1
clone_size: -
cdr3_aa: CASRPQTETTEAFF
cdr3_nt: TGCGCCAGCAGACCTCAGACGGAGACCACTGAAGCTTTCTTT

j_call: TRBJ2-1
d_call: TRBD2
v_call: TRBV19
clone_size: -
cdr3_aa: CASSRRLAGGTVGDEQFF
cdr3_nt: TGTGCCAGTAGCCGCCGCCTAGCGGGGGGAACCGTAGGTGATGAGCAGTTCTTC

j_call: TRBJ1-3
d_call: TRBD1
v_call: TRBV29-1
clone_size: -
cdr3_aa: CSGEDRLSGNTIYF
cdr3_nt: TGCAGCGGGGAGGACAGGCTCTCTGGAAACACCATATATTTT

j_call: TRBJ2-3
d_call: -
v_call: TRBV7-9
clone_size: once
cdr3_aa: CASSLTGVADTQYF
cdr3_nt: TGTGCCAGCAGCTTAACCGGGGTTGCAGATACGCAGTATTTT

j_call: TRBJ2-7
d_call: TRBD2
v_call: TRBV5-4
clone_size: -
cdr3_aa: CASSLSSGGRSYEQYF
cdr3_nt: TGTGCCAGCAGCCTATCAAGTGGCGGGAGATCCTACGAGCAGTACTTC

j_call: TRBJ2-7
d_call: TRBD2
v_call: TRBV5-1
clone_size: -
cdr3_aa: CASGGGPKGLGLHEQYF
cdr3_nt: TGCGCCAGCGGTGGTGGACCAAAGGGACTAGGGTTGCACGAGCAGTACTTC

j_call: TRBJ1-4
d_call: -
v_call: TRBV5-4
clone_size: -
cdr3_aa: CASSTSGATNEKLFF
cdr3_nt: TGTGCCAGCAGCACCTCAGGGGCGACTAATGAAAAACTGTTTTTT

j_call: TRBJ1-1
d_call: -
v_call: TRBV29-1
clone_size: -
cdr3_aa: CSVVGRPLNTEAFF
cdr3_nt: TGCAGCGTTGTGGGCAGGCCTTTGAACACTGAAGCTTTCTTT

j_call: TRBJ1-1
d_call: -
v_call: TRBV25-1
clone_size: -
cdr3_aa: CASSELPGDTEAFF
cdr3_nt: TGTGCCAGCAGTGAACTTCCAGGGGACACTGAAGCTTTCTTT

j_call: TRBJ2-3
d_call: -
v_call: TRBV7-3
clone_size: -
cdr3_aa: CASSSVFTSTDTQYF
cdr3_nt: TGTGCCAGCAGCTCTGTGTTTACTAGCACAGATACGCAGTATTTT

j_call: TRBJ2-7
d_call: TRBD2
v_call: TRBV7-6
clone_size: -
cdr3_aa: CASSLGTSGTIYSYEQYF
cdr3_nt: TGTGCCAGCAGCTTAGGGACTAGCGGGACAATTTACTCCTACGAGCAGTACTTC

j_call: TRBJ2-7
d_call: -
v_call: TRBV27
clone_size: -
cdr3_aa: CASSLYRQGEQYF
cdr3_nt: TGTGCCAGCAGTTTATACCGACAAGGCGAGCAGTACTTC

j_call: TRBJ2-5
d_call: TRBD2
v_call: TRBV4-1
clone_size: -
cdr3_aa: CASSQDKGLAGGPETQYF
cdr3_nt: TGCGCCAGCAGCCAAGATAAGGGACTAGCGGGAGGTCCGGAGACCCAGTACTTC

j_call: TRBJ1-1
d_call: -
v_call: TRBV7-2
clone_size: -
cdr3_aa: CASSLWREGTEAFF
cdr3_nt: TGTGCCAGCAGCTTATGGAGGGAAGGCACTGAAGCTTTCTTT

j_call: TRBJ1-5
d_call: -
v_call: TRBV18
clone_size: few
cdr3_aa: CASSPADRSNQPQHF
cdr3_nt: TGTGCCAGCTCACCGGCGGATAGGAGCAATCAGCCCCAGCATTTT

j_call: TRBJ2-2
d_call: TRBD2
v_call: TRBV2
clone_size: -
cdr3_aa: CASSVGSWASGETGELFF
cdr3_nt: TGTGCCAGCAGTGTCGGGTCCTGGGCTAGCGGGGAAACAGGGGAGCTGTTTTTT

j_call: TRBJ1-5
d_call: -
v_call: TRBV30
clone_size: -
cdr3_aa: CAWSRVQGGQPQHF
cdr3_nt: TGTGCCTGGAGTAGAGTGCAGGGAGGTCAGCCCCAGCATTTT

j_call: TRBJ2-7
d_call: -
v_call: TRBV18
clone_size: -
cdr3_aa: CASSPIVSLNEQYF
cdr3_nt: TGTGCCAGCTCACCAATTGTCAGTCTTAACGAGCAGTACTTC